This T cell receptor beta chain was observed in a study of T cell repertoires in cytomegalovirus infection. This clonotype was detected only a few times. The antigen remains unidentified. TCRdb passed the reads through MiXCR, listing each CDR3 protein once. The sample includes fewer than 700,000 distinct CDR3 sequences, approximately 24% seen only once; the top ten take around 8%. Germline CDR1 SNHLY, CDR2 FYNNEI. The V and J ends lost 1 base and 5 bases respectively, with 12 bases between them. This CDR3 has 14 residues. Notes on the study in general: Of the TCR beta families, the public ones yielded a cumulative frequency that identified carriers of CMV plus the relevant HLA. CMV-specific TCR beta clonotypes restricted by HLA-C were the ones dominating the ex vivo response.

This receptor was obtained from a human donor in good health (CMV status not recorded). Some clones in this sample may be carry-over from other donors' samples. The sample consisted of CD8+ T cells from PBMCs. V is TRBV2 and J is TRBJ2-7; D unclear. As DNA, the CDR3 is TGTGCCAGCAGTGAAGACCGGACCTGGGACGAGCAGTACGTC. This sequence encodes CASSEDRTWDEQYV.